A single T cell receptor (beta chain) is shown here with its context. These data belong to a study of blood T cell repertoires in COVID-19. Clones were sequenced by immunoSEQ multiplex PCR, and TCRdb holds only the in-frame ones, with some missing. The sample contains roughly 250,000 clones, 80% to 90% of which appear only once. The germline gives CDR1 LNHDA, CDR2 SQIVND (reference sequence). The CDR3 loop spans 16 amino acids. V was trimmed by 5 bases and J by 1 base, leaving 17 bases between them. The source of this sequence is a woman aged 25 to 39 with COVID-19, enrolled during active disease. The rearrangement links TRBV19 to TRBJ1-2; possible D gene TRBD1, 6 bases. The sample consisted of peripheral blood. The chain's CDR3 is CASSPPTGRLNYGYTF. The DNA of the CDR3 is TGTGCCAGTAGTCCTCCGACAGGCCGTCTTAACTATGGCTACACCTTC.